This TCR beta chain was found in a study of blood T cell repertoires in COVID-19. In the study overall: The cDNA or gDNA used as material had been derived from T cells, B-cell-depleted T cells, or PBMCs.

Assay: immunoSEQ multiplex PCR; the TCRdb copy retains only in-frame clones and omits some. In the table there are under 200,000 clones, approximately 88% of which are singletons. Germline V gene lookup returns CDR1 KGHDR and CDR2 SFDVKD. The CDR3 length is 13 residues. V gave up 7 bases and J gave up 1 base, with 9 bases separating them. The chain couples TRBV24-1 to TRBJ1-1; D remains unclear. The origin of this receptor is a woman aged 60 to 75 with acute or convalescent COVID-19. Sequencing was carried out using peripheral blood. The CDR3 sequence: CATSSPGNTEAFF. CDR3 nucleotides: TGTGCCACCAGCTCCCCGGGGAACACTGAAGCTTTCTTT.